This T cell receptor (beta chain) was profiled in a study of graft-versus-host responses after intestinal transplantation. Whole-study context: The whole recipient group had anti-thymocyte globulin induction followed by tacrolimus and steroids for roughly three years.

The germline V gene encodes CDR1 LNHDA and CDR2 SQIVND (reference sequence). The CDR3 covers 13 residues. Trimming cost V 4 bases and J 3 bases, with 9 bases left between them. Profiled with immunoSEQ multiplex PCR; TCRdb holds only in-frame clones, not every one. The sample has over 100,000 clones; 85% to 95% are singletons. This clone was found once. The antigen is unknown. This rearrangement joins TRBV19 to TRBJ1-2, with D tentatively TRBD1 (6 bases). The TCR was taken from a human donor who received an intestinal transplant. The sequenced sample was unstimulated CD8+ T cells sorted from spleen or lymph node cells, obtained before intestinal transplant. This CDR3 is CASSTGADYGYTF. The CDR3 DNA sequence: TGTGCCAGTAGTACAGGGGCGGACTATGGCTACACCTTC. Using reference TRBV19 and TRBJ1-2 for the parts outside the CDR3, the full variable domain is DGGITQSPKYLFRKEGQNVTLSCEQNLNHDAMYWYRQDPGQGLRLIYYSQIVNDFQKGDIAEGYSVSREKKESFPLTVTSAQKNPTAFYLCASSTGADYGYTFGSGTRLTVV.